The next 29 T cell receptor beta chains were all read from a single sample in a study of cytomegalovirus exposure and HLA in healthy donors. This PCR relied on a set of 60 Vbeta primers and 13 Jbeta primers. Assay: immunoSEQ multiplex PCR; the TCRdb copy retains only in-frame clones and omits some. The sample gives about 180,000 clones, roughly 77% of which show up once; approximately 2.1% is in the top ten. Specimen: PBMCs. The receptors stem from a woman aged 25 to 39 in good health and CMV-seronegative.

CDR3 nucleotides: TGTGCCTCCCGGGTTTCGGGGGAGGCCTACAATGAGCAGTTCTTC. Protein: CASRVSGEAYNEQFF. The rearrangement joins TRBV10-3 to TRBJ2-1, with D perhaps TRBD2 (6 bases). The CDR3 runs 15 residues. The V and J ends lost 11 bases and 2 bases respectively, with 19 bases between them. Germline V gene data show CDR1 as ENHRY and CDR2 as SYGVKD.

The V and J genes are TRBV7-9 and TRBJ1-3; a weak D match, TRBD1 (5 bases). The CDR3 loop spans 18 amino acids. The V and J ends lost 2 bases and 0 bases respectively, with 17 bases between them. Germline CDR1 SEHNR, CDR2 FQNEAQ (reference sequence). The CDR3 DNA follows: TGTGCCAGCAGCTTACTGTCGAGGGGAGGGATCTCTGGAAACACCATATATTTT. Translation: CASSLLSRGGISGNTIYF.

The chain couples TRBV7-9 to TRBJ2-5, with D possibly matching TRBD2 (7 bases). Germline CDR1 and CDR2: SEHNR and FQNEAQ (reference sequence). The CDR3 length is 14 residues. V was pared by 5 bases and J by 5 bases, with 15 bases between. DNA of the CDR3: TGTGCCAGCAGCCCTTTGGGGGGGCTGGAGACCCAGTACTTC. It translates to CASSPLGGLETQYF.

This chain links TRBV7-2 with TRBJ2-7; TRBD1 matches 7 bases. V shed 7 bases, J shed 2 bases, and the junction held 8 bases outside the gene matches. CDR3 length: 14 residues. Germline CDR1 reads SGHTA; CDR2 reads FQGNSA. CDR3: CASTIQGPPYEQYF. The CDR3 nucleotides read TGTGCCAGCACCATACAGGGGCCCCCCTACGAGCAGTACTTC. Full variable domain (rest looked up from reference TRBV7-2 and TRBJ2-7): GAGVSQSPSNKVTEKGKDVELRCDPISGHTALYWYRQSLGQGLEFLIYFQGNSAPDKSGLPSDRFSAERTGGSVSTLTIQRTQQEDSAVYLCASTIQGPPYEQYFGPGTRLTVT.

V and J are TRBV27 and TRBJ1-4; 10 bases fit TRBD1. Germline V CDR1 and CDR2: MNHEY, SMNVEV (reference sequence). There are 18 residues in the CDR3. V gave up 5 bases and J gave up 4 bases; unmatched junction bases: 13. The CDR3 loop is CASSTGDRGRGNNEKLFF. The CDR3 DNA reads TGTGCCAGCAGTACCGGGGACAGGGGAAGAGGGAATAATGAAAAACTGTTTTTT.

The DNA of the CDR3 is TGTGCCAGCAGCCAAGTGGGTAGCGGGGGGGCCGACGGGGAGCTGTTTTTT. Translating gives CASSQVGSGGADGELFF. The V and J genes are TRBV4-2 and TRBJ2-2; 11 bases are shared with TRBD2. CDR3 length: 17 residues. Unmatched junction bases numbered 8, after V lost 1 base and J lost 7 bases. Germline CDR1 is LGHNA and CDR2 is YNFKEQ.

The chain recombines TRBV6-6 with TRBJ2-7, with 11 nucleotides matching TRBD2. V lost 5 bases, J lost 4 bases, and 4 bases stayed unmatched. CDR1 and CDR2 (germline): MNHNY, SVGAGI (reference sequence). This CDR3 is built from 14 residues. Here the CDR3 reads CASSHTSGGYEQYF. The CDR3 DNA is TGTGCCAGCAGTCACACTAGCGGGGGATACGAGCAGTACTTC.

The chain has TRBV5-6 and TRBJ1-2; D gene uncertain. The CDR3 runs 14 residues. V gave up 2 bases and J gave up 11 bases, with 19 bases separating them. The germline V gene encodes CDR1 SGHDT and CDR2 YYEEEE. The CDR3 nucleotides are TGTGCCAGCAGCTTAGATTGGACGGAGGTTTCTTACACCTTC. This translates into CASSLDWTEVSYTF.

The V call is TRBV5-1, the J call TRBJ2-6, with D perhaps matching TRBD2 (5 bases). The CDR3 length is 15 residues. From germline, CDR1 is SGHRS and CDR2 YFSETQ. Trimming shortened V by 4 bases and J by 2 bases, and 10 bases separated the two germline ends. CDR3 DNA sequence: TGCGCCAGCAGCAGAGACGGGGCTGGGGCCAACGTCCTGACTTTC. This sequence encodes CASSRDGAGANVLTF.

The chain links TRBV2 to TRBJ1-6; D is ambiguous. Trimming shortened V by 8 bases and J by 7 bases, and 9 bases separated the two germline ends. CDR1 is SNHLY and CDR2 is FYNNEI in the germline V gene. The CDR3 extends over 12 amino acids. CDR3 DNA: TGTGCCAGCGTGTTTCTAAATTCACCCCTCCACTTT. It encodes CASVFLNSPLHF.

The chain uses TRBV7-9 and TRBJ2-6; TRBD1 is a possible D gene (6 bases). V was cut by 11 bases and J by 4 bases, with 12 bases left in between. The CDR3 consists of 13 residues. Looked up from germline, CDR1 is SEHNR and CDR2 is FQNEAQ (reference sequence). CDR3 protein: CAGRGSGANVLTF. The DNA of the CDR3 is TGTGCCGGAAGGGGGTCCGGGGCCAACGTCCTGACTTTC.

There are a few counts of this clone. The chain uses TRBV6-1 and TRBJ2-7, with D perhaps matching TRBD2 (7 bases). The germline V and J ends were trimmed by 5 bases and 10 bases, with 24 bases remaining between them. CDR1 MNHNS and CDR2 SASEGT come from the germline V gene. The CDR3 length is 15 residues. CDR3 nucleotides: TGTGCCAGCAGTCCAGGCTGGGGGGGCGGGTGGGAACAGTACTTC. Residues: CASSPGWGGGWEQYF.

Points on this clone: Its ends do not fully match the called genes, so a read error is possible. The chain carries TRBV7-3 and TRBJ2-5; TRBD2 aligns across 7 bases. The CDR3 has 13 amino acids. Germline loops: CDR1 SGHTA, CDR2 FQGTGA. The CDR3 region has the DNA TGTTCCAGCAGCTTAAGGGAGGGGGAGACCCAGTACTTC. It specifies CSSSLREGETQYF.

This clone was observed a few times. The chain links TRBV5-6 to TRBJ1-2, with 9 bases matching TRBD1. The CDR3 spans 15 residues. The V segment lost 4 bases and the J segment 3 bases; nucleotides outside the gene matches: 7. The V gene's germline CDR1 is SGHDT and CDR2 YYEEEE. Here the CDR3 reads CASSAGTGYHYGYTF. DNA for the CDR3: TGTGCCAGCAGCGCCGGGACAGGGTATCACTATGGCTACACCTTC.

The V call is TRBV29-1, the J call TRBJ2-7; TRBD1 aligns across 11 bases. Trimming cost V 3 bases and J 3 bases; bases outside gene matches: 4. This CDR3 has 14 residues. CDR1 is SQVTM and CDR2 is ANQGSEA in the germline V gene. CDR3 sequence (DNA): TGCAGCGTTGATGACGGGACAGGGGGCTACGAGCAGTACTTC. As protein: CSVDDGTGGYEQYF.

The genes are TRBV6-5 and TRBJ2-7, with 7 bases identical to TRBD2. The CDR3 loop spans 14 amino acids. The V gene's germline CDR1 is MNHEY and CDR2 SVGAGI. After removal of 3 bases from V and 2 bases from J, the junction contained 4 bases not matched to a gene. The CDR3 DNA sequence: TGTGCCAGCAGTTATGATGGGACTACCTACGAGCAGTACTTC. Its translation is CASSYDGTTYEQYF.

This clone is a singleton in its sample. This chain connects TRBV5-1 to TRBJ2-5, with 13 bases aligning to TRBD2. The CDR3 covers 17 residues. Germline CDR1 and CDR2: SGHRS and YFSETQ. Trimming took 4 bases from V and 2 from J; bases not matched to a gene: 8. Written as DNA, the CDR3 is TGCGCCAGCAGCCCCCGACTAGCGGGGGGAGGACAAGAGACCCAGTACTTC. It encodes CASSPRLAGGGQETQYF.

The chain has TRBV25-1 and TRBJ1-1; the D is unclear. V was pared by 5 bases and J by 0 bases, with 13 bases between. CDR1 and CDR2 (germline): MGHDK, SYGVNS. This CDR3 region has 15 residues. The CDR3, as DNA: TGTGCCAGCAGTCCAAGCGGACGGGTGAACACTGAAGCTTTCTTT. Translation: CASSPSGRVNTEAFF.

The rearrangement uses TRBV14 and TRBJ1-2; D uncertain. The CDR3 has 12 residues. Germline V gene lookup returns CDR1 SGHDN and CDR2 FVKESK. V lost 4 bases and J 5 bases, leaving 8 bases between the germline ends. DNA for the CDR3: TGTGCCAGCAGCCCACGGGGTTATGGCTACACCTTC. Protein sequence: CASSPRGYGYTF.

Comments on this clone: At one boundary the junction diverges from the germline segment, which might be a read error. The chain couples TRBV7-9 to TRBJ1-6; possible D gene TRBD1, 5 bases. The CDR3 totals 13 residues. Germline CDR1 and CDR2: SEHNR and FQNEAQ (reference sequence). This CDR3 is CSSSLEEGTPLHF. The CDR3 DNA is TGTTCCAGCAGCTTAGAGGAGGGGACACCCCTCCACTTT.

J is TRBJ2-7 and V is TRBV9; TRBD1 is a possible D gene (7 bases). Trimming left V 0 bases short and J 0 bases short, with 13 bases between. Germline V gives CDR1 SGDLS, CDR2 YYNGEE. CDR3 size: 16 residues. CDR3 loop: CASSVAPQGGSYEQYF. In DNA, the CDR3 is TGTGCCAGCAGCGTAGCCCCCCAGGGGGGCTCCTACGAGCAGTACTTC.

The CDR3 spells CASSQAGQGFYEQYF. The DNA of the CDR3 is TGTGCCAGCAGCCAGGCGGGCCAGGGGTTTTACGAGCAGTACTTC. The J gene is TRBJ2-7, the V gene TRBV5-6; maybe TRBD1 (6 bases). Germline CDR1 and CDR2: SGHDT and YYEEEE. The CDR3 length is 15 residues. Trimming left V 4 bases short and J 4 bases short, with 18 bases between.

The rearrangement joins TRBV4-3 to TRBJ1-1; possibly TRBD1 for D (5 bases). The V end lost 0 bases, the J end lost 0 bases, and 8 bases lay between the germline ends. Germline lookup yields CDR1 LGHNA and CDR2 YSLEER. The CDR3 runs 15 residues. This CDR3 is CASSQDPGMNTEAFF. CDR3 bases: TGCGCCAGCAGCCAAGACCCAGGGATGAACACTGAAGCTTTCTTT.

The J gene is TRBJ1-5, the V gene TRBV19; 7 nucleotides line up with TRBD1. The CDR3 spans 13 residues. The V and J ends lost 6 bases and 5 bases, in that order; junction bases with no gene match: 4. The germline gives CDR1 LNHDA, CDR2 SQIVND (reference sequence). As DNA, the CDR3 is TGTGCCAGTAGCACCACAGGGGATCAGCCCCAGCATTTT. Translating gives CASSTTGDQPQHF.

To note about this clone: Other DNA sequences in the same sample also yield this CDR3. The chain has TRBV7-2 and TRBJ1-1, with D perhaps TRBD1 (5 bases). From germline, CDR1 is SGHTA and CDR2 FQGNSA. The CDR3 extends over 14 amino acids. Trimming shortened V by 0 bases and J by 1 base, and 6 bases separated the two germline ends. The CDR3 is CASSLATGNTEAFF. CDR3 DNA: TGTGCCAGCAGCTTAGCCACAGGGAACACTGAAGCTTTCTTT.

This clone has a single count. The chain recombines TRBV19 with TRBJ1-4; a weak D match, TRBD1 (5 bases). The CDR3 sequence is 16 residues long. Trimming shortened V by 6 bases and J by 4 bases, and 18 bases separated the two germline ends. Per the germline V gene, CDR1 is LNHDA and CDR2 is SQIVND (reference sequence). The CDR3 sequence: CASRRYKTAFNEKLFF. CDR3 bases: TGTGCCAGTAGGAGATATAAGACAGCTTTTAATGAAAAACTGTTTTTT.

The count of this clone is one. V usage is TRBV9 and J usage is TRBJ1-2; 7 nucleotides align to TRBD1. Unmatched junction bases numbered 11, after V lost 3 bases and J lost 9 bases. This CDR3 spans 14 amino acids. The germline V gene encodes CDR1 SGDLS and CDR2 YYNGEE. The CDR3 DNA sequence: TGTGCCAGCAGCGGACAGGGTGTGGACTCAAGCTACACCTTC. This codes for CASSGQGVDSSYTF.

This chain connects TRBV21-1 to TRBJ1-1; the listed D gene, TRBD1, was not tested against the DNA. TRBV21-1 represents a pseudogene. This CDR3 is built from 14 residues. The CDR3 coding sequence is TGTGCCAGCAGCACAATGGACAGGAACACTGAAGCTTTCTTT. Its protein product is CASSTMDRNTEAFF.

This chain joins TRBV30 and TRBJ2-6; the D is unclear. Germline lookup yields CDR1 GTSNPN and CDR2 SVGIG (reference sequence). The V and J ends lost 6 bases and 1 base respectively, with 7 bases between them. There are 13 residues in the CDR3. The CDR3 bases are TGTGCCTGCCCCCCTTCTGGGGCCAACGTCCTGACTTTC. Its translation is CACPPSGANVLTF.